This T cell receptor (beta chain) was captured by sequencing in a study of shared clonotypes between healthy human individuals. Of note for this clone: The junction shows a germline mismatch at one end, possibly a read error.

Only in-frame clones appear in the TCRdb table, and some are missing; sequencing was by immunoSEQ multiplex PCR. This sample has approximately 980,000 clones, with around 80% found just once. The CDR3 sequence is 12 residues long. Germline V lookup: CDR1 MGHRA, CDR2 YSYEKL. The clonotype originates from a man between 18 and 29 years old in good health. What was sequenced was memory CD4+ T cells sorted from blood. The subset was: CD45RA-negative fraction. The chain employs TRBV4-1 and TRBJ2-3, with D perhaps given as TRBD1 or TRBD2 (5 bases each). CDR3: CASSQVRGIARF. Here the CDR3 DNA reads TGCGCCAGCAGCCAAGTGAGGGGTATTGCCCGTTTT.